The subject of this entry is one T cell receptor (beta chain). Data came from immunoSEQ multiplex PCR; TCRdb stores just in-frame clones and leaves some out. Of about 210,000 clones in the sample, around 91% are singletons; the top ten hold 4% to 6%. Germline assignment: CDR1 SGDLS and CDR2 YYNGEE. This CDR3 contains 15 residues. The J segment lost 2 bases and the V segment lost 4 bases, leaving 6 bases of the junction unmatched. The record originates from a study of blood T cell repertoires in COVID-19. Study in general: Italy, Spain and the United States were the sources of the convalescent and acute COVID-19 samples.

The chain carries TRBV9 and TRBJ2-1; the match to TRBD1 covers 7 bases. Sequenced sample: peripheral blood. The clonotype originates from a woman in her 40s with acute or convalescent COVID-19. CDR3 in DNA: TGTGCCAGCAGCCGACGGGACAGTGCCTACAATGAGCAGTTCTTC. Its translation: CASSRRDSAYNEQFF.